The 7 T cell receptor beta chains presented below share a single source sample, sequenced in a study of radiation and T cells in renal cell carcinoma (TCRdb year 2020). Preparation of the library involved the immunoSEQ multiplex PCR assay. Entries here come from immuneACCESS through TCRdb and include only in-frame sequences with V and J called. Some clones fail to appear in such tables; in the studies checked, an unresolved V gene covers under half of the shortfall, and the cause of the remainder is unknown. For this sample there are 100,000 to 150,000 clones; around 85% appear just once. Roughly 6.2% of the sample belongs to the ten largest clones. Explained via the paper, the time point label denotes: blood 2 weeks post-SBRT. The label giving this sample's treatment or condition can be read as: 15 Gy SBRT to primary tumor, nephrectomy 4 weeks later. Source: blood, taken from a patient whose treatment included radiotherapy and nephrectomy. The receptors here all came from a man aged 45-60 years with renal cell carcinoma.

This clone has just one count. This chain uses TRBV7-6 with TRBJ2-7; no firm D call. V shed 1 base and J shed 2 bases, with 9 bases lying between them. This CDR3 region has 14 residues. Germline CDR1 SGHVS, CDR2 FNYEAQ. Written as DNA, the CDR3 is TGTGCCAGCAGCTTAGGCAGGACGCCCTACGAGCAGTACTTC. Protein: CASSLGRTPYEQYF.

This clone was counted a few times. Germline and junction disagree at one end, which may indicate a read error. The chain combines TRBV19 with TRBJ1-2; D is unclear. CDR3 size: 11 residues. Germline assignment: CDR1 LNHDA and CDR2 SQIVND (reference sequence). The CDR3 spells CASSIGVWQAF. CDR3 bases: TGTGCCAGTAGTATTGGAGTGTGGCAGGCCTTC.

The rearrangement uses TRBV5-1 and TRBJ1-4; D gene unclear. Trimming took 3 bases from V and 0 from J, leaving 6 bases between them. The CDR3 is made up of 14 amino acids. Germline V CDR1 and CDR2: SGHRS, YFSETQ. Here the CDR3 reads CASSSSATNEKLFF. CDR3 DNA sequence: TGCGCCAGCAGCTCATCCGCAACTAATGAAAAACTGTTTTTT.

This clone was detected only a few times. The chain joins TRBV5-1 to TRBJ2-2; TRBD2 matches at 10 bases. V shed 0 bases and J 6 bases; nucleotides not matched to a gene: 8. CDR1 SGHRS and CDR2 YFSETQ come from the germline V gene. The CDR3 totals 17 residues. The CDR3 sequence is CASSLDGASGGSGELFF. In DNA, the CDR3 is TGCGCCAGCAGCTTGGACGGGGCTAGCGGGGGATCCGGGGAGCTGTTTTTT. The variable domain in full, with the rest retrieved from reference TRBV5-1 and TRBJ2-2, is KAGVTQTPRYLIKTRGQQVTLSCSPISGHRSVSWYQQTPGQGLQFLFEYFSETQRNKGNFPGRFSGRQFSNSRSEMNVSTLELGDSALYLCASSLDGASGGSGELFFGEGSRLTVL.

The CDR3 loop reads CASSGLGALQETQYF. CDR3 sequence (DNA): TGTGCCAGCAGTGGTCTCGGAGCGTTGCAGGAGACCCAGTACTTC. V and J are TRBV27 and TRBJ2-5, with no clear D. V was pared by 5 bases and J by 5 bases, with 18 bases between. The CDR3 has 15 residues. The V gene's germline CDR1 is MNHEY and CDR2 SMNVEV (reference sequence).

The CDR3 nucleotides are TGTGCCAGCAGCTTCCTGACAGCGGATGAAAAACTGTTTTTT. Protein sequence: CASSFLTADEKLFF. The chain employs TRBV7-9 and TRBJ1-4; D might be TRBD1 (5 bases). Trimming removed 3 bases at V and 6 bases at J, with 11 bases between. CDR3 length: 14 residues. Germline V lookup: CDR1 SEHNR, CDR2 FQNEAQ (reference sequence).

The rearrangement links TRBV4-3 to TRBJ1-6; D may be TRBD1 (5 bases). CDR3 length equals 15 residues. Germline loops: CDR1 LGHNA, CDR2 YSLEER. V gave up 0 bases and J gave up 9 bases, with 12 bases separating them. In nucleotides, the CDR3 is TGCGCCAGCAGCCAAGATCCGGGGGTGGGTTCACCCCTCCACTTT. Translated, it gives CASSQDPGVGSPLHF.